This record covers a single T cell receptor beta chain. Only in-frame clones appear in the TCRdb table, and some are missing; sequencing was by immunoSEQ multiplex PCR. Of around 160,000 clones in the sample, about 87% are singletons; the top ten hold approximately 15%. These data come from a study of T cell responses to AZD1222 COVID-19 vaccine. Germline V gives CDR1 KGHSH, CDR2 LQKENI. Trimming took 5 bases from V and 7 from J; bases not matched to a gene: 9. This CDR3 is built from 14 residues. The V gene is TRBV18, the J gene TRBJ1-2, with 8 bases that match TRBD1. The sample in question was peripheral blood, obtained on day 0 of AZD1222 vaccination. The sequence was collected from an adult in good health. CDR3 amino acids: CASSSDRGRSGYTF. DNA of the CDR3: TGTGCCAGCTCATCAGACAGGGGACGGTCTGGCTACACCTTC. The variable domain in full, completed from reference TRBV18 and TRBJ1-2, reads NAGVMQNPRHLVRRRGQEARLRCSPMKGHSHVYWYRQLPEEGLKFMVYLQKENIIDESGMPKERFSAEFPKEGPSILRIQQVVRGDSAAYFCASSSDRGRSGYTFGSGTRLTVV.